The 14 T cell receptor beta chains given below trace back to one sample, sequenced in a study of shared clonotypes between healthy human individuals (dated by TCRdb to the early 2020s). Receptors were amplified or captured by the immunoSEQ multiplex PCR assay. TCRdb mirrors the immuneACCESS table, restricted to in-frame sequences. Some clones are absent from its copies; in checked studies, under half trace to an unresolved V gene, and the reason for the others is unknown. This sample comprises fewer than 1 million clones, 95% to 97% of them detected only once. Clones ranked in the top ten supply under 0.3% of the sample. CD8 naive samples consisted of CD45RO-negative cells that were positively selected for CCR7, yielding a CD45RA+CCR7+ population without TemRA cells. The material sequenced was naive CD8+ T cells sorted from blood. In the paper's terms, the cell subset or site label means: CD45RA+CCR7+. Receptors were obtained from a young man in good health.

The rearrangement joins TRBV28 to TRBJ2-1; D uncertain. CDR3 size: 13 residues. In germline, CDR1 is MDHEN, CDR2 SYDVKM. V dropped 4 bases and J dropped 5 bases, with 9 bases sitting between them. The CDR3 region is CASSYVGDNEQFF. CDR3 DNA sequence: TGTGCCAGCAGTTATGTAGGAGACAATGAGCAGTTCTTC.

This clone was seen once. This chain joins TRBV27 and TRBJ1-2; weak D call: TRBD1 (5 bases). The V end lost 6 bases, the J end lost 4 bases, and 18 bases lay between the germline ends. The germline V gene encodes CDR1 MNHEY and CDR2 SMNVEV (reference sequence). The length of the CDR3 is 15 residues. CDR3 nucleotides: TGTGCCAGCAGGTCTTGGGGGGGGTCGGTCTATGGCTACACCTTC. Protein: CASRSWGGSVYGYTF.

The CDR3 bases are TGTGCCAGCAGCTTGGGCCAGGAGCAGTATTTT. It codes for CASSLGQEQYF. V usage is TRBV5-4 and J usage is TRBJ2-3; no reliable D call. CDR3 length: 11 residues. V lost 0 bases to trimming and J lost 11 bases, with 7 bases between them. CDR1 is SGHNT and CDR2 is YYREEE in the germline V gene (reference sequence). Full variable domain (outside the CDR3, taken from reference TRBV5-4 and TRBJ2-3): ETGVTQSPTHLIKTRGQQVTLRCSSQSGHNTVSWYQQALGQGPQFIFQYYREEENGRGNFPPRFSGLQFPNYSSELNVNALELDDSALYLCASSLGQEQYFGPGTRLTVL.

This CDR3 is CASSSSPTLTYEQYF. The CDR3, as DNA: TGTGCCAGCAGCTCCTCTCCGACCCTCACCTACGAGCAGTACTTC. The chain is built from TRBV7-2 and TRBJ2-7; unclear D gene. Looked up from germline, CDR1 is SGHTA and CDR2 is FQGNSA. This CDR3 is built from 15 residues. V lost 4 bases and J 2 bases, leaving 15 bases between the germline ends.

The rearrangement links TRBV5-1 to TRBJ2-1; 7 bases line up with TRBD2. This CDR3 has 14 residues. Germline CDR1 reads SGHRS; CDR2 reads YFSETQ. Trimming at V came to 7 bases and at J to 6 bases, leaving 10 bases not matched to a gene. The CDR3 DNA reads TGCGCCAGCGGATGGGAGGGCCCTCGCAATGAGCAGTTCTTC. Its protein is CASGWEGPRNEQFF.

The rearrangement joins TRBV5-1 to TRBJ2-1; 8 bases line up with TRBD2. The germline gives CDR1 SGHRS, CDR2 YFSETQ. After removal of 2 bases from V and 6 bases from J, the junction contained 10 bases not matched to a gene. This CDR3 is 16 amino acids long. In nucleotides, the CDR3 is TGCGCCAGCAGCTTACCCGGGACTAGTCCATCCAATGAGCAGTTCTTC. This gives the protein CASSLPGTSPSNEQFF.

The CDR3 sequence is CASRGVTEAFF. The CDR3 DNA sequence: TGTGCCAGCAGGGGAGTCACTGAAGCTTTCTTT. The chain uses TRBV27 and TRBJ1-1; D uncertain. Trimming cost V 6 bases and J 4 bases, with 6 bases left between them. This CDR3 region has 11 residues. The V gene's germline CDR1 is MNHEY and CDR2 SMNVEV (reference sequence).

With regard to this clone: Sequence at one end of the junction differs from germline and may be a read error. The chain links TRBV4-1 to TRBJ2-3; TRBD2 agrees at 14 bases. CDR1 and CDR2 from the germline V gene are MGHRA and YSYEKL. The CDR3 loop spans 17 amino acids. In DNA, the CDR3 is TGCGCCAGCAGGCAAGAACCGGGACTAGCGGGAGAGGATACGCAGTATTTT. Its translation: CASRQEPGLAGEDTQYF.

The rearrangement links TRBV6-1 to TRBJ1-5; D perhaps matches TRBD1 (6 bases). Germline-derived CDR1 and CDR2 are MNHNS and SASEGT. The CDR3 consists of 16 residues. The germline V and J ends were trimmed by 4 bases and 1 base, with 14 bases remaining between them. This CDR3 reads CASSVPAGASNQPQHF. CDR3 DNA: TGTGCCAGCAGTGTTCCGGCGGGGGCGAGCAATCAGCCCCAGCATTTT.

About this clone: Additional DNA sequences in this sample encode the identical CDR3. The rearrangement links TRBV4-3 to TRBJ2-2; D is unclear. Germline values: CDR1 LGHNA, CDR2 YSLEER. The CDR3 totals 15 residues. Trimming removed 0 bases at V and 1 base at J, with 6 bases between. The CDR3 spells CASSQDRRNTGELFF. As DNA, the CDR3 is TGCGCCAGCAGCCAAGATCGGAGGAACACCGGGGAGCTGTTTTTT.

This chain joins TRBV5-3 and TRBJ2-7; no clear D. TRBV5-3 is known as an ORF, though its function is uncertain. Trimming stripped 1 base from V and 3 bases from J, with 11 bases between. The CDR3 has 14 residues. The CDR3 DNA is TGTGCCAGAAGCTTGAATCTTCATGACTACGAGCAGTACTTC. Its translation is CARSLNLHDYEQYF.

V gene TRBV27 combines with J gene TRBJ2-1, with TRBD1 as a possible D gene (6 bases). V was clipped by 5 bases and J by 5 bases, with 13 bases between them. Germline V gene data show CDR1 as MNHEY and CDR2 as SMNVEV (reference sequence). The CDR3 consists of 14 residues. Here the CDR3 reads CASSKRTDNNEQFF. CDR3 nucleotide sequence: TGTGCCAGCAGTAAAAGGACAGATAACAATGAGCAGTTCTTC.

This rearrangement joins TRBV4-1 to TRBJ1-4, with 7 bases aligning to TRBD1. Germline lookup yields CDR1 MGHRA and CDR2 YSYEKL. Trimming removed 0 bases from V and 8 bases from J; junction bases left unmatched: 6. The CDR3 consists of 15 residues. This chain's CDR3 is CASSQDRGSGEKLFF. The CDR3 nucleotides are TGCGCCAGCAGCCAAGACAGGGGGAGCGGGGAAAAACTGTTTTTT.

This chain uses TRBV28 with TRBJ2-6, with D uncertain. The V gene's germline CDR1 is MDHEN and CDR2 SYDVKM. This CDR3 has 15 residues. Trimming stripped 2 bases from V and 4 bases from J, with 9 bases between. CDR3 residues: CASSLVGSGANVLTF. In nucleotides, the CDR3 is TGTGCCAGCAGTTTAGTGGGATCAGGGGCCAACGTCCTGACTTTC.